Presented here are 7 T cell receptor beta chains from one specimen sequenced in a study of T-cell reconstitution after alpha-beta-depleted transplantation in children. It was with unique molecular identifiers that the TCRbeta library was prepared. TCRdb fed the PCR reads into MiXCR, producing one record per CDR3 protein. The profile covers over 200,000 distinct CDR3 sequences, with roughly a tenth appearing a single time and 5% to 7% taken by the ten largest. The source was PBMCs from the stem cell graft donor, collected from the stem cell graft. The source is a human donor who donated a stem cell graft to a child with acute lymphoblastic leukemia.

This clonotype was found a few times. The chain couples TRBV20-1 to TRBJ1-1; 9 bases fit TRBD1. J gave up 6 bases and V 1 base, and 15 bases lay outside the gene matches. Germline CDR1 reads DFQATT; CDR2 reads SNEGSKA (reference sequence). CDR3 size: 17 residues. The CDR3 DNA follows: TGCAGTGCTAGAGGGGATCTGGGACAGGGCATTGGGGCTGAAGCTTTCTTT. Residues: CSARGDLGQGIGAEAFF.

The chain's CDR3 is CASTPRAGGDTSGNTIYF. The CDR3 nucleotides read TGCGCCAGCACCCCGAGGGCAGGGGGAGATACCTCTGGAAACACCATATATTTT. The chain links TRBV4-1 to TRBJ1-3, with 7 bases that match TRBD1. J lost 0 bases, V lost 7 bases, and 15 bases had no gene match. The CDR3 runs 18 residues. Germline values: CDR1 MGHRA, CDR2 YSYEKL.

In this sample, this clonotype turned up a few times. The chain couples TRBV7-2 to TRBJ2-5; TRBD1 aligns across 7 bases. Germline trimming cut 5 bases from V and 5 bases from J; bases unmatched to any gene: 11. CDR1 SGHTA and CDR2 FQGNSA come from the germline V gene. CDR3 length: 15 amino acids. The DNA of the CDR3 is TGTGCCAGCAGCCAGGGACAGATGCTGTGGGAGACCCAGTACTTC. It encodes CASSQGQMLWETQYF.

This clonotype has a count of ten or more. The rearrangement uses TRBV5-1 and TRBJ2-1, with 11 bases aligning to TRBD2. This CDR3 is built from 15 residues. Germline V lookup: CDR1 SGHRS, CDR2 YFSETQ. V lost 0 bases and J lost 5; bases outside the gene matches: 1. The CDR3 bases are TGCGCCAGCAGCTTGGTAGCGGGGGGGGACAATGAGCAGTTCTTC. Translated, it gives CASSLVAGGDNEQFF.

Many counts were recorded for this clonotype. The J gene is TRBJ2-1, the V gene TRBV30; a weak D match, TRBD2 (6 bases). The germline CDR1 and CDR2 sequences are GTSNPN and SVGIG (reference sequence). V lost 2 bases and J 4 bases, leaving 12 bases between the germline ends. The CDR3 has 14 amino acids. CDR3 sequence: CAWSLTGTYNEQFF. In DNA form, the CDR3 reads TGTGCCTGGAGTCTTACCGGGACTTACAATGAGCAGTTCTTC.

This clonotype occurred a few times. The chain couples TRBV19 to TRBJ2-3; 13 bases match TRBD2. CDR1 is LNHDA, CDR2 SQIVND, per germline (reference sequence). The CDR3 consists of 16 residues. V was clipped by 6 bases and J by 4 bases; unmatched bases: 7. CDR3 sequence: CASRAGLAGAADTQYF. CDR3 in DNA: TGTGCCAGTAGAGCCGGACTAGCGGGGGCAGCAGATACGCAGTATTTT.

This clonotype was observed at least ten times. The chain uses TRBV29-1 and TRBJ1-2; D is unresolved. The CDR3 is made up of 14 amino acids. Germline V CDR1 and CDR2: SQVTM, ANQGSEA. Trimming took off 4 bases at V and 4 bases at J, with 16 bases between the two ends. The CDR3 here is CSVASPTSGYGYTF. The CDR3 bases are TGCAGCGTTGCATCTCCTACTTCGGGCTATGGCTACACCTTC.